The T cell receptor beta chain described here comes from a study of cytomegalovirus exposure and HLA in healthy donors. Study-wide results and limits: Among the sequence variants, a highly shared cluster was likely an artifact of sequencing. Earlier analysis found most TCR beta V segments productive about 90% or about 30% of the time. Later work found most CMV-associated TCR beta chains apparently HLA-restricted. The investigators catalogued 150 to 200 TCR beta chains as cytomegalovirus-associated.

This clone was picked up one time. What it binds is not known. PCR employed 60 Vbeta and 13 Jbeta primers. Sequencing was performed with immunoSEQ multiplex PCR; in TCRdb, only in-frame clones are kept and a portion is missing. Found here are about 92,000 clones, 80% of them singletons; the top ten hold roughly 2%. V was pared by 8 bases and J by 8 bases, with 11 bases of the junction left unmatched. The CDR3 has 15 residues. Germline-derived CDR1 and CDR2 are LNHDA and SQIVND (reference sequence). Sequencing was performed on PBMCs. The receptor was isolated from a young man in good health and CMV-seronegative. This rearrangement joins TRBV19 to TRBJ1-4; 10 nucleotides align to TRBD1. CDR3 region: CASDGRDRGGEKLFF. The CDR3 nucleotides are TGTGCCAGTGATGGAAGGGACAGGGGAGGAGAAAAACTGTTTTTT.